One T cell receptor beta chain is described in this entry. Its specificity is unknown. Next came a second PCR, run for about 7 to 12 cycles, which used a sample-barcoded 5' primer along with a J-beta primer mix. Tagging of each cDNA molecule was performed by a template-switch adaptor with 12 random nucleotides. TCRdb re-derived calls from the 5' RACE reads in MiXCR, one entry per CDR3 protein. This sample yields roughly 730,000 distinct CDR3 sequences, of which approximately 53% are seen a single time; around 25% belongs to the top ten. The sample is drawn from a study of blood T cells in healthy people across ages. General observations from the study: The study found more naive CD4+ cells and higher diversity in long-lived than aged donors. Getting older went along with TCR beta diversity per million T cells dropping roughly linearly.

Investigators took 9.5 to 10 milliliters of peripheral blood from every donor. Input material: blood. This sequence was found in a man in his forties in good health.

In DNA, the CDR3 is TGTGCCAGCTCACAAACTACTGGGACGGCTAACTATGGCTACACCTTC. This gives the protein CASSQTTGTANYGYTF. The chain carries TRBV18 and TRBJ1-2; perhaps TRBD1 as D (5 bases). Germline V gene data show CDR1 as KGHSH and CDR2 as LQKENI. The V and J ends lost 4 bases and 0 bases respectively, with 15 bases between them. The CDR3 length is 16 residues. The variable domain in full, completed from reference TRBV18 and TRBJ1-2, reads NAGVMQNPRHLVRRRGQEARLRCSPMKGHSHVYWYRQLPEEGLKFMVYLQKENIIDESGMPKERFSAEFPKEGPSILRIQQVVRGDSAAYFCASSQTTGTANYGYTFGSGTRLTVV.